The rows below give T cell receptor beta chains drawn from one sample of a study of type 1 and type 2 diabetes patients. TCRdb analysed the multiplex PCR reads with MiXCR anew, one entry per CDR3 protein. The sample lists around 300,000 distinct CDR3 sequences; roughly 44% were seen once. Input material: peripheral blood mononuclear cells (PBMCs). These receptors were obtained from a man younger than 35 with type 2 diabetes. CDR3s include the opening cysteine and the closing phenylalanine or tryptophan. A D gene is named only where the DNA matches it firmly. The size field is filled for only some rows; it gives once, few, many or a size class.

clone_size,d_call,v_call,j_call,cdr3_nt,cdr3_aa
few,NA,TRBV19,TRBJ1-2,TGTGCCAGTAGTATCTCGAATGGCTACACCTTC,CASSISNGYTF
few,NA,TRBV27,TRBJ2-7,TGTGCCAGCAGTTTAGCCAGGCTAAGCTACGAGCAGTACTTC,CASSLARLSYEQYF
few,TRBD2,TRBV28,TRBJ2-5,TGTGCCAGCAGGTTTGCAGGACTAGCGGGCCAAGAGACCCAGTACTTC,CASRFAGLAGQETQYF
NA,NA,TRBV9,TRBJ1-4,TGCGCCAGCAGCAAGACAGAGGATTCAAATGAAAAACTGTTTTTT,CASSKTEDSNEKLFF
NA,TRBD2,TRBV28,TRBJ2-3,TGTGCCAGCAGTTCCATAGGACTAGCGGGAGTGAGCACAGATACGCAGTATTTT,CASSSIGLAGVSTDTQYF
NA,NA,TRBV19,TRBJ1-2,TGTGCCAGTAGTGTACGTTCAGGGGATGGCTACACCTTC,CASSVRSGDGYTF
NA,NA,TRBV25-1,TRBJ2-5,TGTGCCAGCAGTGCGCCAGGGAGAGGAGAGACCCAGTACTTC,CASSAPGRGETQYF
NA,NA,TRBV2,TRBJ2-7,TGTGCCAGCAGACAGGGTAGCGAGCAGTACTTC,CASRQGSEQYF
few,TRBD2,TRBV2,TRBJ2-1,TGTGCCAGCAGCCCTAGTGGGACTAGCGGGAGGGCTGAGCAGTTCTTC,CASSPSGTSGRAEQFF
NA,TRBD2,TRBV12-3/TRBV12-4,TRBJ2-1,TGTGCCAGCACTCCCTGGGCGGGAGGTAGCAATGAGCAGTTCTTC,CASTPWAGGSNEQFF
once,TRBD1,TRBV6-1,TRBJ1-2,TGTGCCAGCAGAGTAACCGGGACAGGGGGCGTATATGGCTACACCTTC,CASRVTGTGGVYGYTF
once,TRBD1,TRBV20-1,TRBJ1-2,TGCAGTGCTAGAGAGACGGACAGGGCAGACTATGGCTACACCTTC,CSARETDRADYGYTF
NA,NA,TRBV13,TRBJ2-3,TGTGCCAGCAGCTTAGGGGTCAGGGCGGATACGCAGTATTTT,CASSLGVRADTQYF
few,NA,TRBV13,TRBJ1-2,TGTGCCAGCAGCTTAGGAGATCCGACAGGTCGGTCTGGCTACACCTTC,CASSLGDPTGRSGYTF
once,NA,TRBV7-9,TRBJ2-3,TGTGCCAGCCTAGCAGATACGCAGTATTTT,CASLADTQYF
NA,NA,TRBV7-9,TRBJ2-1,TGTGCCAGCAGCCGTAGTAGCATGGGCGGTGAGCAGTTCTTC,CASSRSSMGGEQFF
NA,TRBD2,TRBV2,TRBJ2-1,TGTGCCAGCGGGGGACTAGCAGGCGAAGAGCAGTTCTTC,CASGGLAGEEQFF
NA,NA,TRBV27,TRBJ2-2,TGTGCCAGCAGTTTCATCAACACCGGGGAGCTGTTTTTT,CASSFINTGELFF
NA,NA,TRBV20-1,TRBJ1-2,TGCAGTGCTAGAACCCCCTCGGCTCTTTATGGCTACACCTTC,CSARTPSALYGYTF
NA,NA,TRBV30,TRBJ2-7,TGTGCCTTCACTAGGGGCGCTCCCTCCTACGAGCAGTACTTC,CAFTRGAPSYEQYF
NA,NA,TRBV5-1,TRBJ1-2,TGCGCCAGCAGCTTGCACGGGAGATATGGCTACACCTTC,CASSLHGRYGYTF
few,TRBD1,TRBV19,TRBJ2-3,TGTGCCAGTAGTATGGGACAGGTTCTCGTTGATACGCAGTATTTT,CASSMGQVLVDTQYF
NA,TRBD1,TRBV5-1,TRBJ1-2,TGCGCCAGCAGCTCGAGAGGAGGGGGCGAATCTCCTTATGGCTACACCTTC,CASSSRGGGESPYGYTF
once,TRBD2,TRBV15,TRBJ2-1,TGTGCCACCAGCCGCGGGACTAGCGGGGGGCGACCCTCCTACAATGAGCAGTTCTTC,CATSRGTSGGRPSYNEQFF
NA,TRBD1,TRBV20-1,TRBJ1-6,TGCAGTGCTATGTATACAGGGGAGGGAACACCCCTCCACTTT,CSAMYTGEGTPLHF
NA,NA,TRBV6-1,TRBJ1-2,TGTGCCAGCAGTGATTCATTGATCGGGAACTATGGCTACACCTTC,CASSDSLIGNYGYTF
NA,TRBD1,TRBV14,TRBJ2-5,TGTGCCAGCAGCCCCGATGGGATGGGGGACAGCCAAGAGACCCTGTACTTC,CASSPDGMGDSQETLYF
NA,NA,TRBV7-7,TRBJ2-7,TGTGCTAGCAGCTTAGGTATGCGGAACGAGCAGTACTTC,CASSLGMRNEQYF
few,NA,TRBV14,TRBJ1-1,TGTGCCAGCAGCCAAGGTGGGAGAACTTTCTTT,CASSQGGRTFF
NA,NA,TRBV7-3,TRBJ1-2,TGTGCCAGCAGCTTAGGCCCCGGGGAATATGGCTACACCTTC,CASSLGPGEYGYTF
few,NA,TRBV7-2,TRBJ2-2,TGTGCCAGCAGCTTAGACAGGGCCGGAGGGGAGCTGTTTTTT,CASSLDRAGGELFF
NA,TRBD1,TRBV29-1,TRBJ2-1,TGCAGCGTTGACCGGACAGGGTACGAGCAGTTCTTC,CSVDRTGYEQFF
NA,NA,TRBV12-3/TRBV12-4,TRBJ1-2,TGTGCCAGCAGTTTGGACAGCGGCTACACCTTC,CASSLDSGYTF
NA,NA,TRBV2,TRBJ1-5,TGTGCCAGCGCCCGGGAGGCAGGCCTTAGCAATCAGCCCCAGCATTTT,CASAREAGLSNQPQHF
NA,TRBD1,TRBV6-1,TRBJ2-3,TGTGCCAGCAGTGGGCGAAATCGGGGACAGAGATACACAGATACGCAGTATTTT,CASSGRNRGQRYTDTQYF
NA,NA,TRBV5-1,TRBJ2-7,TGCGCCAGTGCCCAAGACAGTTCTGCTTACGAGCAGTACTTC,CASAQDSSAYEQYF
NA,NA,TRBV7-2,TRBJ1-2,TGTGCCAGCAGCTTAGACCTGGACACCTATGGCTACACCTTC,CASSLDLDTYGYTF
NA,TRBD2,TRBV10-3,TRBJ2-1,TGTGCCATCTCCTCAACGGGGGGGCGGAATGAGCAGTTCTTC,CAISSTGGRNEQFF
NA,TRBD1,TRBV6-1,TRBJ2-7,TGTGCCGGTTGGACAGGGGGCTGGGAGGACGAGCAGTACTTC,CAGWTGGWEDEQYF
few,TRBD2,TRBV6-5,TRBJ2-7,TGTGCCAGCAGTTACTCCACCCCCCTGACTAGCGCTCTTGCCTACGAGCAGTACTTC,CASSYSTPLTSALAYEQYF
NA,NA,TRBV4-1,TRBJ2-7,TGCGCCAGCAGCCATGATCGGGACTTCTACGAGCAGTACTTC,CASSHDRDFYEQYF
few,NA,TRBV15,TRBJ1-4,TGTGCCACCAGCAGAGAGCGTGGGGGCACAGATAATGAAAAACTGTTTTTT,CATSRERGGTDNEKLFF
few,NA,TRBV7-6,TRBJ1-4,TGTGCCAGCAGCTTAGAGGCGGCCGGTAGGAAAGAAAAACTGTTTTTT,CASSLEAAGRKEKLFF
NA,TRBD1,TRBV25-1,TRBJ2-7,TGTGCCAGCAGTGAGTGGGGGGACCTGACAGGGGACCACAAGCAGTACTTC,CASSEWGDLTGDHKQYF
NA,TRBD2,TRBV6-6,TRBJ2-7,TGTGCCAGCAGTCGGACTAGCGATTACGAGCAGTACTTC,CASSRTSDYEQYF